This TCR beta chain was observed in a study of OX40 agonist ivuxolimab in advanced cancers. Overall study context: Cancers in dose escalation were hepatocellular, melanoma, renal cell and head and neck. Patients were roughly 83% male with ages roughly 20 to 90, mean around 61.

Sequenced by immunoSEQ multiplex PCR; TCRdb stores in-frame clones only, minus some. The table shows nearly 50,000 clones, with roughly 89% occurring only once. Samples of blood were obtained at baseline, on cycle 4 day 1, and on cycle 7 day 1. General study points: Relative to CD4+ cells, CD8+ T cells on average had more expanded clones.

Points on this clone: The target antigen is unknown.

The CDR3 is 16 residues long. Germline trimming cut 0 bases from V and 4 bases from J; bases unmatched to any gene: 6. Germline lookup yields CDR1 SGDLS and CDR2 YYNGEE. Sequencing was performed on CD4+ or CD8+ T cells sorted from blood, taken in a trial of the OX40 agonist ivuxolimab. J is TRBJ1-2 and V is TRBV9, with 10 bases lining up with TRBD1. The receptor was isolated from an adult with an advanced solid tumor such as melanoma, head and neck, liver or kidney cancer. The CDR3 coding sequence is TGTGCCAGCAGCGTAGCCGGGACAGGGGACCTCTATGGCTACACCTTC. Translated: CASSVAGTGDLYGYTF.